This T cell receptor (beta chain) was sequenced in a study of memory CD4+ T cells and cytomegalovirus serostatus. This clone was seen only once. The sort gate was single viable CD3+CD4+CD8-CD45RO+ cells for memory CD4+ T cells. CD4+ T cells were isolated by positive magnetic selection. Clones were read by immunoSEQ multiplex PCR, and TCRdb kept only the in-frame ones, dropping some. The data hold 35,000 to 45,000 clones, with roughly 83% observed a single time. CDR1 and CDR2 from the germline V gene are SNHLY and FYNNEI. The CDR3 sequence is 12 residues long. V lost 8 bases and J lost 0, with 8 bases in between.

The chain joins TRBV2 to TRBJ2-7; D perhaps matches TRBD2 (5 bases). The TCR was taken from an adult in good health and CMV-seronegative. The sequenced sample was memory CD4+ T cells from blood. The CDR3 sequence: CASHGDSYEQYF. The CDR3 bases are TGTGCCAGCCACGGGGACTCCTACGAGCAGTACTTC.